This T cell receptor beta chain was captured by sequencing in a study of blood T cell repertoires in COVID-19. As for the study in general: Donors in the United States, Italy and Spain gave samples during acute or convalescent COVID-19. Sources were T cells, B-cell-depleted T cells, or PBMCs; the material itself was cDNA or gDNA.

CDR3 size: 17 residues. The trim removed 3 bases at V and 0 bases at J, leaving 7 bases unmatched. The germline gives CDR1 SGDLS, CDR2 YYNGEE. As originally analysed: How many nucleated cells were present was estimated from reference gene primer amplification. Sequencing was performed with immunoSEQ multiplex PCR; in TCRdb, only in-frame clones are kept and a portion is missing. That table supplies the V and J calls and clone size; D and trimming were determined from the DNA. The table shows 90,000 to 100,000 clones, with roughly 84% occurring only once. This receptor was obtained from a man aged 65 to 85 with active or convalescent COVID-19. Material for sequencing was peripheral blood. The chain recombines TRBV9 with TRBJ1-3, with 9 bases matching TRBD1. The CDR3 nucleotides read TGTGCCAGCAGCGCGAACAGGGGGCGAACCTCTGGAAACACCATATATTTT. This translates into CASSANRGRTSGNTIYF.